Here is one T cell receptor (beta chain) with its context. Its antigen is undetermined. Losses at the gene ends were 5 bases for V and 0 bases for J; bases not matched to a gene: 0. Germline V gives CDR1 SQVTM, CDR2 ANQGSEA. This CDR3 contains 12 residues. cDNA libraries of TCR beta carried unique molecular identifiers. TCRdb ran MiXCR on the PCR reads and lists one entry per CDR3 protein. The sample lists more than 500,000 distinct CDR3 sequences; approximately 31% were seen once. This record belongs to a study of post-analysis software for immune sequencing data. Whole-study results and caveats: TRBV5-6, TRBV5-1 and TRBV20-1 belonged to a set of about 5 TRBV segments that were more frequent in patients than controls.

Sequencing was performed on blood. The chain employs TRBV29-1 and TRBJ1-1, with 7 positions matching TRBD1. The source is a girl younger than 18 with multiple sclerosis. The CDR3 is CSVTGVNTEAFF. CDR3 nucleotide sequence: TGCAGCGTTACAGGGGTGAACACTGAAGCTTTCTTT.